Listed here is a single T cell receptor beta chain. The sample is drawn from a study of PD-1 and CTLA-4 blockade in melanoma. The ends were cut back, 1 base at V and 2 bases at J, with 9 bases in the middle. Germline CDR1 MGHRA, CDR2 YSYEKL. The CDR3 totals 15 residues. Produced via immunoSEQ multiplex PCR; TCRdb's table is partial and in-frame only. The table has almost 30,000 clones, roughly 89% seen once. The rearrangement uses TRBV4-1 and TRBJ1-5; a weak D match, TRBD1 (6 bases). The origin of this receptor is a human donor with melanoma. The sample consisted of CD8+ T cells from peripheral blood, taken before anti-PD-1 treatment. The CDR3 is CASSQVRGGNQPQHF. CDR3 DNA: TGCGCCAGCAGCCAAGTCAGGGGTGGCAATCAGCCCCAGCATTTT.